The rows below give T cell receptor beta chains drawn from one sample of a study of shared clonotypes between healthy human individuals. TCRdb's table, derived via immunoSEQ multiplex PCR, lists solely in-frame clones and lacks some. Among around 1,900,000 clones listed, about 94% were seen once. Sequenced sample: naive CD8+ T cells from PBMCs. These receptors all stem from a man aged 18 to 29 in good health. Some clones in this sample may be carry-over from other donors' samples. Both conserved end residues are part of each CDR3. The order of the fields is V gene, J gene, clone size, D gene, CDR3 protein, CDR3 DNA. A D gene is named only where the DNA matches it firmly. Size values are once, few and many counts, or a class for expanded clones, and some rows have none.

TRBV7-9	TRBJ2-7	-	-	CASSARGPRSYEQYF	TGTGCCAGCAGCGCGCGGGGGCCACGCTCCTACGAGCAGTACTTC
TRBV10-1	TRBJ1-4	-	TRBD1	CASRVDREWRNEKLFF	TGCGCCAGCAGGGTGGACAGGGAATGGAGGAATGAAAAACTGTTTTTT
TRBV29-1	TRBJ2-5	-	-	CSADLGGPHSLTQYF	TGCAGCGCGGACCTTGGCGGGCCGCACTCGCTGACCCAGTACTTC
TRBV29-1	TRBJ1-2	-	-	CSVEVGIGYTF	TGCAGCGTTGAAGTTGGGATAGGCTACACCTTC
TRBV27	TRBJ1-1	-	-	CASSPREFTEAFF	TGTGCCAGCAGTCCCAGGGAATTTACTGAAGCTTTCTTT
TRBV10-2	TRBJ2-1	-	-	CASLGGENEQFF	TGCGCCAGCCTGGGCGGGGAAAATGAGCAGTTCTTC
TRBV7-6	TRBJ2-7	-	TRBD1	CASSFSDRQGAYEQYF	TGTGCCAGCAGCTTTTCCGATCGACAGGGGGCCTACGAGCAGTACTTC
TRBV27	TRBJ2-1	-	TRBD2	CASSLLPTSGAYNEQFF	TGTGCCAGCAGTTTACTGCCGACTAGCGGGGCCTACAATGAGCAGTTCTTC
TRBV7-9	TRBJ2-1	-	-	CASSLESVVEQFF	TGTGCCAGCAGCTTAGAATCAGTGGTTGAGCAGTTCTTC
TRBV2	TRBJ1-2	few	-	CASSEAGNYGYTF	TGTGCCAGCAGTGAGGCAGGCAACTATGGCTACACCTTC
TRBV6-1	TRBJ2-7	once	-	CASSERQANYEQYF	TGTGCCAGCAGTGAAAGACAGGCGAACTACGAGCAGTACTTC
TRBV13	TRBJ2-7	-	-	CASSPPTGIYEQYF	TGTGCCAGCAGCCCGCCTACAGGGATCTACGAGCAGTACTTC